This T cell receptor (beta chain) was sequenced for a study of blood T cells in healthy people across ages. With a J-beta primer mix and a sample-barcoded 5' primer, a second PCR ran about 7 to 12 cycles. Each cDNA molecule received a tag from a template-switch adaptor that had 12 random nucleotides. TCRdb fed the 5' RACE reads into MiXCR, producing one record per CDR3 protein. The sample lists roughly 1,500,000 distinct CDR3 sequences; around 42% were seen once. Germline V gene data show CDR1 as DFQATT and CDR2 as SNEGSKA (reference sequence). Germline trimming cut 0 bases from V and 5 bases from J; bases unmatched to any gene: 8. CDR3 length: 15 amino acids. This clonotype was seen a handful of times. Peripheral blood, about 9.8 milliliters per donor, was collected.

The sequencing input was blood. The receptor was isolated from a woman under 30 in good health. The V call is TRBV20-1, the J call TRBJ2-7; TRBD2 aligns across 9 bases. CDR3 nucleotides: TGCAGTGCTAGAGAAGGTAGCGGGGGAGGGAACGAGCAGTACTTC. It is translated as CSAREGSGGGNEQYF.